The clone carrying this T cell receptor beta chain is a singleton in its sample. As handled by the study authors: Reference gene primer amplification gave nucleated cell count estimates. Only in-frame clones appear in the TCRdb table, and some are missing; sequencing was by immunoSEQ multiplex PCR. V, J and clone size are those of that table, while D and trimming were read from the DNA. This sample has 140,000 to 150,000 clones, with more than 80% found just once. This specimen belongs to a study of blood T cell repertoires in COVID-19. Unmatched junction bases numbered 3, after V lost 3 bases and J lost 8 bases. Germline V gene lookup returns CDR1 DFQATT and CDR2 SNEGSKA (reference sequence). The CDR3 consists of 11 residues.

Sample: peripheral blood. This TCR came from a human donor with acute or convalescent COVID-19. The donor label of this sample is uncertain. V and J are TRBV20-1 and TRBJ1-1; TRBD1 agrees at 7 bases. CDR3 DNA: TGCAGTGCTAGGTCGGACAGGGAAGCTTTCTTT. It encodes CSARSDREAFF.